The 30 T cell receptor beta chains below were found in one sample sequenced in a study of blood T cell repertoires in COVID-19. Measured with immunoSEQ multiplex PCR; TCRdb has only the in-frame clones, and not every one. The repertoire has 150,000 to 200,000 clones, roughly 81% of them found once; the top ten carry approximately 1%. The specimen sequenced was peripheral blood. The receptors were sampled from a man aged 35 to 55 with acute or convalescent COVID-19.

The J gene is TRBJ2-7, the V gene TRBV5-1, with 8 bases fitting TRBD2. Germline trimming cut 3 bases from V and 6 bases from J; bases unmatched to any gene: 11. Germline lookup yields CDR1 SGHRS and CDR2 YFSETQ. This CDR3 has 15 amino acids. The DNA for the CDR3 is TGCGCCAGCAGCTACGACGGGAGGGAGAGGAGCGAGCAGTACTTC. Its translation is CASSYDGRERSEQYF.

The chain combines TRBV30 with TRBJ2-5; TRBD2 is a possible D gene (5 bases). Deletions cut 2 bases from V and 5 bases from J, with 12 bases between. Germline V gives CDR1 GTSNPN, CDR2 SVGIG (reference sequence). The CDR3 runs 13 residues. CDR3 amino acids: CAWSTSGTETQYF. CDR3 nucleotides: TGTGCCTGGAGTACCAGCGGTACGGAGACCCAGTACTTC.

The rearrangement uses TRBV13 and TRBJ2-1; TRBD2 agrees at 8 bases. J lost 3 bases, V lost 5 bases, and 15 bases had no gene match. The CDR3 sequence is 18 residues long. CDR1 PRHDT and CDR2 FYEKMQ come from the germline V gene (reference sequence). CDR3 DNA sequence: TGTGCCAGCAGCCAAGGCAGGGGCGGGGGGTCATACTACAATGAGCAGTTCTTC. This encodes CASSQGRGGGSYYNEQFF.

This chain connects TRBV5-1 to TRBJ1-1, with TRBD1 as a possible D gene (6 bases). The CDR3 contains 14 residues. With 4 bases removed from V and 1 base from J, the gap between germline ends came to 11 bases. CDR1 is SGHRS and CDR2 is YFSETQ in the germline V gene. The CDR3 nucleotides are TGCGCCAGCAGCATTACAGGGCCGAACACTGAAGCTTTCTTT. Encoded protein: CASSITGPNTEAFF. The full variable domain, rest sourced from reference TRBV5-1 and TRBJ1-1, is KAGVTQTPRYLIKTRGQQVTLSCSPISGHRSVSWYQQTPGQGLQFLFEYFSETQRNKGNFPGRFSGRQFSNSRSEMNVSTLELGDSALYLCASSITGPNTEAFFGQGTRLTVV.

The V and J genes are TRBV3-1 (or the pseudogene TRBV3-2) and TRBJ1-1; tentatively, D is TRBD1 (5 bases). V lost 4 bases and J 1 base, leaving 13 bases between the germline ends. The CDR3 has 15 residues. Germline values: CDR1 LGHDT, CDR2 YNNKEL (reference sequence). CDR3 in amino acids: CASSRGRGSNTEAFF. CDR3 coding DNA: TGTGCCAGCAGCCGAGGGAGGGGTTCGAACACTGAAGCTTTCTTT.

This chain joins TRBV7-2 and TRBJ1-3, with D possibly TRBD1 on 5 matching bases. The CDR3 spans 15 residues. Germline values: CDR1 SGHTA, CDR2 FQGNSA. Between the trimmed V and J ends, which lost 11 bases and 0 bases, there was a span of 17 bases. CDR3 nucleotide sequence: TGTGCCGAACCCGAGGTGGGGCGCTCTGGAAACACCATATATTTT. Protein sequence: CAEPEVGRSGNTIYF.

The chain has TRBV27 and TRBJ1-2; no definite D call. The CDR3 is 16 amino acids. Trimming stripped 4 bases from V and 4 bases from J, with 19 bases between. Germline V gives CDR1 MNHEY, CDR2 SMNVEV (reference sequence). The CDR3 DNA sequence: TGTGCCAGCAGTTACCAACCGCCTCCCAGCGGCTATGGCTACACCTTC. This codes for CASSYQPPPSGYGYTF.

This clone was observed once. The gene calls are TRBV5-1 and TRBJ2-7; possibly TRBD2 for D (5 bases). The CDR3 is made up of 14 amino acids. V dropped 3 bases and J dropped 0 bases, with 10 bases sitting between them. The V gene's germline CDR1 is SGHRS and CDR2 YFSETQ. The CDR3 nucleotides are TGCGCCAGCAGCTATTGGACTGCCTCCTACGAGCAGTACTTC. Translation: CASSYWTASYEQYF. Based on the CDR3 plus reference TRBV5-1 and TRBJ2-7, the full variable domain is KAGVTQTPRYLIKTRGQQVTLSCSPISGHRSVSWYQQTPGQGLQFLFEYFSETQRNKGNFPGRFSGRQFSNSRSEMNVSTLELGDSALYLCASSYWTASYEQYFGPGTRLTVT.

V usage is TRBV6-5 and J usage is TRBJ2-7; the D is unclear. Germline loops: CDR1 MNHEY, CDR2 SVGAGI. V was shortened by 8 bases and J by 5 bases, with 16 bases between the two germline ends. There are 13 residues in the CDR3. The CDR3 DNA sequence: TGTGCCAGCTGGAAGCCCTCAGGCGACGAGCAGTACTTC. It is translated as CASWKPSGDEQYF.

Points on this clone: The junction does not match germline at one end; this may be a read error. This sequence joins TRBV4-3 and TRBJ2-3, with a tentative D call TRBD1 (6 bases). CDR1 LGHNA and CDR2 YSLEER come from the germline V gene. The length of the CDR3 is 15 residues. CDR3 sequence (DNA): TGCGCCAGCAGCCAAGGAAGCCGGGACACAGCTACGCAGTATTTT. Its translation: CASSQGSRDTATQYF.

V and J are TRBV18 and TRBJ1-2, with 8 bases identical to TRBD1. This CDR3 is 17 amino acids long. Germline-derived CDR1 and CDR2 are KGHSH and LQKENI. Trimming removed 2 bases from V and 0 bases from J; junction bases left unmatched: 8. CDR3 protein: CASSPLQGDYSNYGYTF. The DNA of the CDR3 is TGTGCCAGCTCACCATTACAGGGGGACTACTCTAACTATGGCTACACCTTC.

This clone was detected only once. This chain connects TRBV7-9 to TRBJ1-1; D is unresolved. V shed 3 bases and J shed 3 bases, with 8 bases lying between them. Germline loops: CDR1 SEHNR, CDR2 FQNEAQ (reference sequence). This CDR3 is 13 amino acids long. CDR3 amino acids: CASSFSLDTEAFF. The CDR3 region has the DNA TGTGCCAGCAGCTTTTCCCTCGACACTGAAGCTTTCTTT.

For the CDR3, the DNA is TGTGCCAGCAATTTACCGGGACAGGGTTATCAGTACTTC. Protein: CASNLPGQGYQYF. This chain connects TRBV6-6 to TRBJ2-4, with 9 bases lining up with TRBD1. This CDR3 is built from 13 residues. CDR1 is MNHNY and CDR2 is SVGAGI in the germline V gene (reference sequence). V lost 7 bases, J lost 12 bases, and 10 bases stayed unmatched.

The chain links TRBV6-5 to TRBJ2-1, with D tentatively TRBD2 (7 bases). CDR3 size: 15 residues. The germline V gene encodes CDR1 MNHEY and CDR2 SVGAGI. Trimming left V 9 bases short and J 5 bases short, with 20 bases between. In DNA, the CDR3 is TGTGCCAGTGCAACTACAGGGCGGGGGAACAATGAGCAGTTCTTC. It yields the protein CASATTGRGNNEQFF.

The rearrangement joins TRBV19 to TRBJ2-7, with TRBD2 identical over 9 bases. With V trimmed by 4 bases and J by 5 bases, 9 bases remained unmatched. CDR3 length: 15 residues. Germline V CDR1 and CDR2: LNHDA, SQIVND (reference sequence). The CDR3 DNA reads as TGTGCCAGTAGTAGCCCCGGGACTAGCCGCGACGAGCAGTACTTC. This sequence encodes CASSSPGTSRDEQYF.

The table lists this clone with a count of one. The J gene is TRBJ1-2, the V gene TRBV24-1, with 11 bases aligning to TRBD1. With 5 bases clipped from V and 5 bases from J, the junction kept 3 bases outside the gene matches. This CDR3 region has 14 residues. Germline V gives CDR1 KGHDR, CDR2 SFDVKD. CDR3 coding DNA: TGTGCCACCAGTGCGGGACAGGGGGTGTATGGCTACACCTTC. Translated: CATSAGQGVYGYTF.

The CDR3 coding sequence is TGTGCCAGCAGTCCTTATCAGGGGAGGGAAGAGACCCAGTACTTC. Translation gives CASSPYQGREETQYF. J is TRBJ2-5 and V is TRBV5-5, with D tentatively TRBD2 (7 bases). Germline CDR1 reads SGHKS; CDR2 reads YYEKEE (reference sequence). This CDR3 region has 15 residues. The ends were cut back, 5 bases at V and 3 bases at J, with 17 bases in the middle.

The genes are TRBV6-5 and TRBJ2-7; D is possibly TRBD2 (6 bases). This CDR3 has 12 residues. Between the trimmed V and J ends, which lost 6 bases and 4 bases, there was a span of 10 bases. From germline, CDR1 is MNHEY and CDR2 SVGAGI. In nucleotides, the CDR3 is TGTGCCAGCAGGCACGCGGGGTACGAGCAGTACTTC. Protein: CASRHAGYEQYF.

The chain couples TRBV29-1 to TRBJ2-1; 11 positions match TRBD2. The CDR3 totals 15 residues. J was trimmed by 6 bases and V by 3 bases; bases with no gene match: 7. Germline CDR1 reads SQVTM; CDR2 reads ANQGSEA. The CDR3 loop reads CSVDVGLAGGNEQFF. In DNA form, the CDR3 reads TGCAGCGTTGATGTCGGGCTAGCGGGGGGCAATGAGCAGTTCTTC.

This sequence joins TRBV11-2 and TRBJ2-1; D is possibly TRBD2 (6 bases). CDR1 is SGHAT, CDR2 FQNNGV, per germline. The V end was cut by 5 bases, the J end by 2 bases, with 13 bases between. The CDR3 runs to 15 residues. CDR3 DNA sequence: TGTGCCAGCAGCCCTCGGGGGAGCCCCTACAATGAGCAGTTCTTC. Protein sequence: CASSPRGSPYNEQFF. The variable domain in full, with the rest retrieved from reference TRBV11-2 and TRBJ2-1, is EAGVAQSPRYKIIEKRQSVAFWCNPISGHATLYWYQQILGQGPKLLIQFQNNGVVDDSQLPKDRFSAERLKGVDSTLKIQPAKLEDSAVYLCASSPRGSPYNEQFFGPGTRLTVL.

The chain joins TRBV6-6 to TRBJ1-2, with D possibly being TRBD1 (6 bases). Germline values: CDR1 MNHNY, CDR2 SVGAGI (reference sequence). This CDR3 is 14 amino acids long. Trimming pared 5 bases from V and 5 bases from J, leaving 15 bases between. This CDR3 reads CASSQRGASYGYTF. The CDR3 region has the DNA TGTGCCAGCAGTCAACGGGGGGCCTCATATGGCTACACCTTC.

This chain's CDR3 is CASSSTGLYTEAFF. The CDR3 region has the DNA TGTGCCAGCAGTTCCACAGGGTTATACACTGAAGCTTTCTTT. The chain is built from TRBV28 and TRBJ1-1, with D maybe TRBD1 (6 bases). CDR3 size: 14 residues. CDR1 is MDHEN, CDR2 SYDVKM, per germline. Trimming cost V 4 bases and J 3 bases, with 12 bases left between them.

V is TRBV5-1 and J is TRBJ2-5, with 10 bases that match TRBD1. CDR1 SGHRS and CDR2 YFSETQ come from the germline V gene. Trimming at V came to 0 bases and at J to 7 bases, leaving 6 bases not matched to a gene. CDR3 size: 15 residues. CDR3 protein: CASSLEGQGRGTQYF. CDR3 DNA sequence: TGCGCCAGCAGCTTGGAGGGACAGGGGAGAGGGACCCAGTACTTC.

V gene TRBV5-4 combines with J gene TRBJ2-5; 7 bases map to TRBD2. Losses at the gene ends were 0 bases for V and 4 bases for J; bases not matched to a gene: 3. The CDR3 is 14 amino acids. Germline CDR1 SGHNT, CDR2 YYREEE (reference sequence). CDR3 loop: CASSLGAGSETQYF. DNA of the CDR3: TGTGCCAGCAGCTTGGGAGCGGGGTCAGAGACCCAGTACTTC.

This clone was observed a single time. The V and J genes are TRBV19 and TRBJ2-3; D gene uncertain. The germline V gene encodes CDR1 LNHDA and CDR2 SQIVND (reference sequence). The CDR3 spans 14 residues. The ends were cut back, 0 bases at V and 0 bases at J, with 4 bases in the middle. The CDR3 nucleotides are TGTGCCAGTAGTATAGACAGTAGCACAGATACGCAGTATTTT. Residues: CASSIDSSTDTQYF.

The chain combines TRBV7-3 with TRBJ2-1, with D perhaps TRBD2 (5 bases). Trimming shortened V by 1 base and J by 2 bases, and 9 bases separated the two germline ends. The CDR3 totals 15 residues. Germline V gene data show CDR1 as SGHTA and CDR2 as FQGTGA. The CDR3 loop is CASSLMLAAYNEQFF. CDR3 sequence (DNA): TGTGCCAGCAGCTTAATGCTAGCAGCCTACAATGAGCAGTTCTTC.

This clone came up once. The chain recombines TRBV6-2 or TRBV6-3 with TRBJ1-1; TRBD1 matches at 9 bases. CDR1 is MNHEY and CDR2 is SVGEGT in the germline V gene. After removal of 4 bases from V and 11 bases from J, the junction contained 8 bases not matched to a gene. The CDR3 covers 13 residues. CDR3 nucleotides: TGTGCCAGCAGTTTCAGACAGGGGGTGCGGGCTTTCTTT. Translated, it gives CASSFRQGVRAFF.

The V and J genes are TRBV9 and TRBJ2-7; TRBD1 aligns across 7 bases. Germline lookup yields CDR1 SGDLS and CDR2 YYNGEE. The CDR3 loop spans 14 amino acids. The V and J ends lost 3 bases and 3 bases, in that order; junction bases with no gene match: 6. The chain's CDR3 is CASSEGRQGYEQYF. In nucleotides, the CDR3 is TGTGCCAGCAGCGAGGGAAGACAGGGCTACGAGCAGTACTTC.

The CDR3 DNA reads as TGTGCCAGCAGCAAAGGAACAGGGGACTCTGGAAACACCATATATTTT. Residues: CASSKGTGDSGNTIYF. This chain uses TRBV27 with TRBJ1-3, with TRBD1 identical over 7 bases. The CDR3 consists of 16 residues. The germline V gene encodes CDR1 MNHEY and CDR2 SMNVEV (reference sequence). V gave up 6 bases and J gave up 0 bases; unmatched junction bases: 8.

The genes are TRBV6-5 and TRBJ1-5; 8 bases map to TRBD1. V dropped 6 bases and J dropped 5; count of bases not matched to a gene: 9. The CDR3 consists of 15 residues. Per germline, CDR1 MNHEY and CDR2 SVGAGI. For the CDR3, the DNA is TGTGCCAGCAGCCGTGGACAGGGTTGGGATCAGCCCCAGCATTTT. Amino acid sequence: CASSRGQGWDQPQHF.